The 3 T cell receptor beta chains listed next were all sequenced from one sample in a study of cytomegalovirus exposure and HLA in healthy donors. PCR used 60 Vbeta primers and 13 Jbeta primers. TCRdb's table, derived via immunoSEQ multiplex PCR, lists solely in-frame clones and lacks some. The sample holds about 77,000 clones, about 73% seen once. Sequencing was done on a sample of PBMCs. The receptors stem from a man aged 40-50 years in good health and CMV-seronegative.

This chain links TRBV7-2 with TRBJ2-7; TRBD2 aligns across 10 bases. The CDR3 sequence is 15 residues long. CDR1 is SGHTA, CDR2 FQGNSA, per germline. The trim removed 2 bases at V and 7 bases at J, leaving 8 bases unmatched. As DNA, the CDR3 is TGTGCCAGCAGCTTAAGGCTAGCGGGAGTGGGAGAGCAGTACTTC. Translating gives CASSLRLAGVGEQYF.

The chain links TRBV10-1 to TRBJ2-3, with TRBD1 as a possible D gene (7 bases). CDR3 length equals 14 residues. CDR1 is WNHNN and CDR2 is SYGVQD in the germline V gene (reference sequence). V gave up 0 bases and J gave up 6 bases, with 10 bases separating them. The CDR3 spells CASSESPGGDTQYF. The DNA for the CDR3 is TGCGCCAGCAGTGAGTCGCCAGGGGGGGATACGCAGTATTTT.

The gene calls are TRBV5-8 and TRBJ1-5; D unclear. V was cut by 0 bases and J by 0 bases, with 10 bases left in between. This CDR3 is built from 16 residues. Germline lookup yields CDR1 SGHTS and CDR2 YDEGEE. CDR3 residues: CASSLVTKISNQPQHF. The CDR3 DNA follows: TGTGCCAGCAGCTTGGTTACTAAAATTAGCAATCAGCCCCAGCATTTT. Variable domain in full (rest from reference TRBV5-8 and TRBJ1-5): EAGVTQSPTHLIKTRGQQATLRCSPISGHTSVYWYQQALGLGLQFLLWYDEGEERNRGNFPPRFSGRQFPNYSSELNVNALELEDSALYLCASSLVTKISNQPQHFGDGTRLSIL.